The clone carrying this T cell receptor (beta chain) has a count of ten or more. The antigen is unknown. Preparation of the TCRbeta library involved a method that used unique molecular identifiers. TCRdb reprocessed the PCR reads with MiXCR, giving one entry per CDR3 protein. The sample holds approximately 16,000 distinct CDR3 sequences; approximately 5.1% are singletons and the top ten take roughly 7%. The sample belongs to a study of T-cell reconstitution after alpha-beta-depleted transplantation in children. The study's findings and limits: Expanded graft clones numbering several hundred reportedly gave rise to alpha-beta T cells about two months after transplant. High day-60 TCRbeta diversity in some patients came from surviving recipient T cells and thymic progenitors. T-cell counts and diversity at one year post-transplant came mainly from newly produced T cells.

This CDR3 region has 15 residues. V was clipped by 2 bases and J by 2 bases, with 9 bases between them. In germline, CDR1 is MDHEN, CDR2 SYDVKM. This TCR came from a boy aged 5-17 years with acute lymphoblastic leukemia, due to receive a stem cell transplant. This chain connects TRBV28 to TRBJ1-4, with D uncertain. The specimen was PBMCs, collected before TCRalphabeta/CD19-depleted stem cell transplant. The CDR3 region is CASSLRSPTNEKLFF. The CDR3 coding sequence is TGTGCCAGCAGTTTACGGTCCCCGACTAATGAAAAACTGTTTTTT.